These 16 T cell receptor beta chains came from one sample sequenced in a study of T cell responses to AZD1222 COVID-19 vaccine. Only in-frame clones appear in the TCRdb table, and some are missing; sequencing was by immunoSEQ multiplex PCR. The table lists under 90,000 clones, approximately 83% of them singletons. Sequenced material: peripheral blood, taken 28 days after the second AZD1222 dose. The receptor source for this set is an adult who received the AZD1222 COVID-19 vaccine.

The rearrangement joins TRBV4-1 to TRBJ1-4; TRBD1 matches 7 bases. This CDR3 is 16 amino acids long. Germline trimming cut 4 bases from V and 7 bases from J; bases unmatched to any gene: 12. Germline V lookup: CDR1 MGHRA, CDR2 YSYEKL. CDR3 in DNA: TGCGCCAGCAGCCTTTTACAGGGGAGGGGTAGTGAAAAACTGTTTTTT. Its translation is CASSLLQGRGSEKLFF.

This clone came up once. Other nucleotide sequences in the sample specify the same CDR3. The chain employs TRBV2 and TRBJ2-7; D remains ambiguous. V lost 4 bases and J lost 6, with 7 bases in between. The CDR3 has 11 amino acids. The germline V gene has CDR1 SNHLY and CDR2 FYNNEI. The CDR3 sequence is CASSGLSEQYF. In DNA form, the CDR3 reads TGTGCCAGCAGTGGGTTAAGCGAGCAGTACTTC. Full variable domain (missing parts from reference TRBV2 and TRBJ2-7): EPEVTQTPSHQVTQMGQEVILRCVPISNHLYFYWYRQILGQKVEFLVSFYNNEISEKSEIFDDQFSVERPDGSNFTLKIRSTKLEDSAMYFCASSGLSEQYFGPGTRLTVT.

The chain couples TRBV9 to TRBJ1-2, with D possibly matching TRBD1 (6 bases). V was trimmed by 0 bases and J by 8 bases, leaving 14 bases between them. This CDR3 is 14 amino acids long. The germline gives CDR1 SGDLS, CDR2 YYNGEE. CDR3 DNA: TGTGCCAGCAGCGTAGATGGGGGGGCCCGCGGCTACACCTTC. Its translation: CASSVDGGARGYTF. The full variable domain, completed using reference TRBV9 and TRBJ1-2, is DSGVTQTPKHLITATGQRVTLRCSPRSGDLSVYWYQQSLDQGLQFLIQYYNGEERAKGNILERFSAQQFPDLHSELNLSSLELGDSALYFCASSVDGGARGYTFGSGTRLTVV.

CDR3 in amino acids: CASSLRLSYEQYF. The CDR3 bases are TGTGCCAGCAGTTTAAGACTGAGCTACGAGCAGTACTTC. The J gene is TRBJ2-7, the V gene TRBV12-3 or TRBV12-4; the D is unclear. CDR3 length equals 13 residues. Trimming left V 2 bases short and J 3 bases short, with 8 bases between.

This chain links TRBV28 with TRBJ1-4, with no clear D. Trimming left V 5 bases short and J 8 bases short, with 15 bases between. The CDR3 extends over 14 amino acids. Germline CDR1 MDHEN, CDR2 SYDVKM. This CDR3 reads CASSLGSVGEKLFF. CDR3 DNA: TGTGCCAGCAGTCTTGGGTCGGTGGGAGAAAAACTGTTTTTT.

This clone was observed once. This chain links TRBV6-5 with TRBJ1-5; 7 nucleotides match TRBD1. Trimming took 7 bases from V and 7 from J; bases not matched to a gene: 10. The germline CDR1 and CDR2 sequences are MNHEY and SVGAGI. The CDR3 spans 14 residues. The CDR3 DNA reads TGTGCCAGCACTCCAGGGGGGGGCGGGCAGCCCCAGCATTTT. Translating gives CASTPGGGGQPQHF.

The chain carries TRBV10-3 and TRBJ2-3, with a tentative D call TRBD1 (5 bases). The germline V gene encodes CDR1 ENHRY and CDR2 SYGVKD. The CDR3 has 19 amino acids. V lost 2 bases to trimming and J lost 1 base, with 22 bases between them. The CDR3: CAISEGPLGPYEGTDTQYF. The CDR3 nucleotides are TGTGCCATCAGTGAGGGGCCTTTGGGGCCCTATGAGGGCACAGATACGCAGTATTTT.

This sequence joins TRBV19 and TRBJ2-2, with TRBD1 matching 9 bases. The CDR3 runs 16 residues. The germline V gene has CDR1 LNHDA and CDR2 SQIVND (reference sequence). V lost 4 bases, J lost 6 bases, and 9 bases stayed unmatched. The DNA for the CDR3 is TGTGCCAGTAGTAACATGCGACAGGGGGTTTCCGGGGAGCTGTTTTTT. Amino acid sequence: CASSNMRQGVSGELFF.

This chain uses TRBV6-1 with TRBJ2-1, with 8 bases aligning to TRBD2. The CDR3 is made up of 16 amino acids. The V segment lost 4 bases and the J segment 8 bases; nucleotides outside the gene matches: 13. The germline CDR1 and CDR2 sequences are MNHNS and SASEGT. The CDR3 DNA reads TGTGCCAGCAGTGTACTAGTGGCGGGGGGCTTCGATGAGCAGTTCTTC. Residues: CASSVLVAGGFDEQFF.

DNA for the CDR3: TGTGCCAGCAGCCGGACAGGTTTTGGCTACACCTTC. The encoded protein is CASSRTGFGYTF. This chain uses TRBV7-9 with TRBJ1-2; 7 positions agree with TRBD1. Per the germline V gene, CDR1 is SEHNR and CDR2 is FQNEAQ (reference sequence). The CDR3 has 12 residues. V shed 5 bases and J 7 bases; nucleotides not matched to a gene: 4.

The chain's CDR3 is CASSRIRTAGYEQYF. The CDR3 nucleotides read TGTGCCAGCAGCCGCATACGGACAGCGGGTTACGAGCAGTACTTC. The genes are TRBV5-5 and TRBJ2-7; the D gene could be TRBD1 or TRBD2 (6 bases each). The CDR3 contains 15 residues. CDR1 and CDR2 (germline): SGHKS, YYEKEE (reference sequence). The V end was cut by 4 bases, the J end by 4 bases, with 18 bases between.

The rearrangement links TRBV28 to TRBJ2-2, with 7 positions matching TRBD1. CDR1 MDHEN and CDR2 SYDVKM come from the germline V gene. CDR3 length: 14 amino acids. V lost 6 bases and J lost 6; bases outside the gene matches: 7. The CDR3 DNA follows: TGTGCCAGCAGGAACAGGGGTGACGCCGGGGAGCTGTTTTTT. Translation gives CASRNRGDAGELFF.

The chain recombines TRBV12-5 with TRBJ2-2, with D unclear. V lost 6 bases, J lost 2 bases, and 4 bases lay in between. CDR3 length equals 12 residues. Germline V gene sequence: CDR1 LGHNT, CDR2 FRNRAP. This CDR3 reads CASGPNTGELFF. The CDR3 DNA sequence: TGTGCTAGTGGCCCCAACACCGGGGAGCTGTTTTTT.

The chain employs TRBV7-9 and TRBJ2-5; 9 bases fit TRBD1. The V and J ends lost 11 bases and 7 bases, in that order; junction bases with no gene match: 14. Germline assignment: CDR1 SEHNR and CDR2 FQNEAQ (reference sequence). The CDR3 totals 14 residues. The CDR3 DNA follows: TGTGCCGGGGAACAGGGGGCGCGTTTTGGGACCCAGTACTTC. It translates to CAGEQGARFGTQYF.

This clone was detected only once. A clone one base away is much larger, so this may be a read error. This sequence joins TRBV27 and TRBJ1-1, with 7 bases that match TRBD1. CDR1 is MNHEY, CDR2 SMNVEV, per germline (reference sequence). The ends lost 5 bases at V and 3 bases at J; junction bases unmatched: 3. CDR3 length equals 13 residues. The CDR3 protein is CASSKDRDTEAFF. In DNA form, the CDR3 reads TGTGCCAGCAGTAAAGACAGGGACACTGAAGCTTTCTTT.

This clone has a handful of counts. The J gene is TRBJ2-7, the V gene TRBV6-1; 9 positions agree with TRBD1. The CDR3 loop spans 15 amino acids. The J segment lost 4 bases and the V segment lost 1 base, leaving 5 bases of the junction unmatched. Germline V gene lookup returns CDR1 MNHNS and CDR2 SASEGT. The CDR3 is CASSEEETGGYEQYF. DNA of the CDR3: TGTGCCAGCAGTGAAGAGGAGACAGGGGGATACGAGCAGTACTTC.